This T cell receptor (beta chain) was found in a study of graft-versus-host responses after intestinal transplantation. Across the whole study: Each of the recipients got a multivisceral, liver-intestinal, or isolated intestinal transplant.

Germline lookup yields CDR1 SNHLY and CDR2 FYNNEI. This CDR3 is built from 13 residues. Trimming stripped 1 base from V and 4 bases from J, with 5 bases between. Here immunoSEQ multiplex PCR was the method, and the copy in TCRdb shows in-frame clones only, minus some. Of under 90,000 clones detected, 90% appear once; the ten largest clones hold roughly 4%. Findings and caveats of the study: There were GvH clones found in recipient marrow, and some of them appeared first in ileum or blood.

Comments on this clone: Its antigen remains unknown.

The input for sequencing was unstimulated CD8+ T cells sorted from spleen or lymph node cells, taken before transplant. The source is a human donor who was the organ donor for an intestinal transplant. V is TRBV2 and J is TRBJ2-1; D remains ambiguous. The DNA of the CDR3 is TGTGCCAGCAGTGAAGGGCGGTACAATGAGCAGTTCTTC. It specifies CASSEGRYNEQFF.